This T cell receptor beta chain is from a study of cytomegalovirus exposure and HLA in healthy donors. This PCR relied on a set of 60 Vbeta primers and 13 Jbeta primers. The authors' processing: Later, an analysis found tens of millions of unique TCR beta chains, and some 10 million of these were shared. Some clones are missing from TCRdb's copy, which holds only in-frame ones; the method was immunoSEQ multiplex PCR. The DNA gave D and trimming, while V, J and clone size come from that table. The repertoire holds roughly 100,000 clones, with over 70% as singletons. Germline-derived CDR1 and CDR2 are PRHDT and FYEKMQ (reference sequence). The CDR3 sequence is 15 residues long. Trimming removed 5 bases from V and 3 bases from J; junction bases left unmatched: 9.

The rearrangement joins TRBV13 to TRBJ1-1, with 7 bases lining up with TRBD1. Material: PBMCs. This TCR was recovered from a woman between 40 and 50 years old in good health and CMV-seropositive. The CDR3 DNA reads TGTGCCAGCAGCCTTAACAGGGGTCGGGACACTGAAGCTTTCTTT. Its translation is CASSLNRGRDTEAFF.